One sample yielded the 18 T cell receptor beta chains listed below, sequenced in a study of CD8+ T cells in alopecia areata. As the sequencing template, cDNA was produced by extracting RNA and reverse transcribing it. The table came from immunoSEQ multiplex PCR; TCRdb's copy has only in-frame clones and leaves some out. The sample lists some 200,000 clones, 50% to 60% occurring once. As to treatment: oral pan-JAK inhibitor, 5-10 mg twice daily. The material was CD4+ T cells sorted from blood, obtained at week 4, from a patient treated with tofacitinib. All receptors come from a human donor with alopecia areata.

For this clone: The same CDR3 also results from other DNA sequences found in this sample. V usage is TRBV5-1 and J usage is TRBJ1-5, with D possibly TRBD1 on 5 matching bases. The germline CDR1 and CDR2 sequences are SGHRS and YFSETQ. This CDR3 has 14 amino acids. Trimming took off 4 bases at V and 5 bases at J, with 13 bases between the two ends. The CDR3 region has the DNA TGCGCCAGCAGCCCGACCCCGGGGGATCAGCCCCAGCATTTT. Amino acid sequence: CASSPTPGDQPQHF.

The chain carries TRBV6-5 and TRBJ2-5; 7 positions agree with TRBD1. This CDR3 comprises 14 residues. Germline V gene lookup returns CDR1 MNHEY and CDR2 SVGAGI. V was pared by 5 bases and J by 7 bases, with 10 bases of the junction left unmatched. CDR3 in amino acids: CASSPPRGRGTQYF. The CDR3 region has the DNA TGTGCCAGCAGTCCCCCGAGGGGGCGCGGGACCCAGTACTTC.

This clone has just a few counts. The chain couples TRBV7-2 to TRBJ1-2, with D tentatively TRBD1 (5 bases). The germline V gene encodes CDR1 SGHTA and CDR2 FQGNSA. This CDR3 spans 14 amino acids. Trimming shortened V by 1 base and J by 8 bases, and 14 bases separated the two germline ends. CDR3 sequence: CASSLGRGLTGYTF. As DNA, the CDR3 is TGTGCCAGCAGCTTAGGGCGGGGCTTGACGGGCTACACCTTC.

The V call is TRBV27, the J call TRBJ2-1; no definite D call. The germline V gene has CDR1 MNHEY and CDR2 SMNVEV (reference sequence). With 3 bases removed from V and 4 bases from J, the gap between germline ends came to 7 bases. The CDR3 is 13 amino acids. CDR3 bases: TGTGCCAGCAGTTTTTTTGGGTACAATGAGCAGTTCTTC. Its translation is CASSFFGYNEQFF.

The sample holds a few counts of this clone. The chain couples TRBV28 to TRBJ2-7; D might be TRBD1 or TRBD2, each matching 5 bases. Trimming removed 5 bases at V and 4 bases at J, with 12 bases between. This CDR3 contains 13 residues. Germline CDR1 reads MDHEN; CDR2 reads SYDVKM. This chain's CDR3 is CASSLGALYEQYF. The CDR3 bases are TGTGCCAGCAGTCTCGGGGCCCTTTACGAGCAGTACTTC.

The V call is TRBV2, the J call TRBJ2-7, with D possibly TRBD1 on 6 matching bases. V was shortened by 8 bases and J by 5 bases, with 13 bases between the two germline ends. The CDR3 runs to 12 residues. The germline V gene encodes CDR1 SNHLY and CDR2 FYNNEI. The CDR3 here is CASSVRGNEQYF. CDR3 bases: TGTGCCAGCTCAGTCAGGGGAAACGAGCAGTACTTC.

V usage is TRBV30 and J usage is TRBJ2-5, with 10 bases that match TRBD1. CDR1 is GTSNPN, CDR2 SVGIG, per germline (reference sequence). The CDR3 length is 15 residues. The V segment lost 7 bases and the J segment 0 bases; nucleotides outside the gene matches: 8. This CDR3 is CALLPGQGYQETQYF. The CDR3 nucleotides are TGTGCCTTGCTCCCGGGACAGGGGTACCAAGAGACCCAGTACTTC. Drawing the rest from reference TRBV30 and TRBJ2-5, the complete variable domain is SQTIHQWPATLVQPVGSPLSLECTVEGTSNPNLYWYRQAAGRGLQLLFYSVGIGQISSEVPQNLSASRPQDRQFILSSKKLLLSDSGFYLCALLPGQGYQETQYFGPGTRLLVL.

This clone was seen more than once but under ten times. The rearrangement joins TRBV28 to TRBJ1-4; 9 nucleotides agree with TRBD1. Looked up from germline, CDR1 is MDHEN and CDR2 is SYDVKM. The CDR3 has 13 amino acids. J lost 6 bases, V lost 6 bases, and 2 bases had no gene match. The chain's CDR3 is CASRGQGYEKLFF. The CDR3 DNA is TGTGCCAGCAGAGGACAGGGGTATGAAAAACTGTTTTTT.

The chain combines TRBV30 with TRBJ1-1; D unresolved. Germline V gene data show CDR1 as GTSNPN and CDR2 as SVGIG (reference sequence). This CDR3 is 10 amino acids long. V was clipped by 5 bases and J by 8 bases, with 9 bases between them. CDR3 protein: CAWAKGEAFF. The CDR3 DNA reads TGTGCCTGGGCTAAAGGAGAAGCTTTCTTT.

This chain joins TRBV9 and TRBJ2-1; TRBD1 agrees at 10 bases. The length of the CDR3 is 15 residues. The germline CDR1 and CDR2 sequences are SGDLS and YYNGEE. Unmatched junction bases numbered 4, after V lost 2 bases and J lost 5 bases. CDR3 region: CASSVRDRGDNEQFF. CDR3 DNA: TGTGCCAGCAGCGTCCGGGACAGGGGTGACAATGAGCAGTTCTTC.

The chain recombines TRBV29-1 with TRBJ2-1; 7 bases match TRBD2. CDR3 size: 12 residues. Germline values: CDR1 SQVTM, CDR2 ANQGSEA. V trimming: 4 bases; J trimming: 4 bases; junction bases outside the gene matches: 1. The chain's CDR3 is CSVGGGYNEQFF. The CDR3, as DNA: TGCAGCGTTGGGGGGGGATACAATGAGCAGTTCTTC.

This chain links TRBV29-1 with TRBJ2-2; 12 bases map to TRBD1. From germline, CDR1 is SQVTM and CDR2 ANQGSEA. The CDR3 sequence is 15 residues long. V shed 6 bases, J shed 13 bases, and the junction held 15 bases outside the gene matches. The CDR3 coding sequence is TGCAGCGTGGTGGGGGGACAGGGGGCAGAAGGCGGGCTGTTTTTT. This encodes CSVVGGQGAEGGLFF.

The chain is built from TRBV28 and TRBJ2-7; 7 bases agree with TRBD2. The CDR3 spans 15 residues. Germline V gene lookup returns CDR1 MDHEN and CDR2 SYDVKM. The V gene end was trimmed by 7 bases and the J gene end by 0 bases; junction bases not matched to a gene: 9. The CDR3 is CASTSAGESSYEQYF. The CDR3 DNA sequence: TGTGCCAGCACTTCGGCGGGGGAGAGCTCCTACGAGCAGTACTTC.

The chain links TRBV7-2 to TRBJ1-5, with 8 positions matching TRBD1. V lost 5 bases and J lost 4; bases outside the gene matches: 7. Germline CDR1 is SGHTA and CDR2 is FQGNSA. CDR3 length: 15 amino acids. The CDR3 loop reads CASSRTGSRNQPQHF. CDR3 bases: TGTGCCAGCAGCCGGACAGGGAGTAGGAATCAGCCCCAGCATTTT.

This rearrangement joins TRBV7-6 to TRBJ2-1, with D possibly being TRBD1 (6 bases). The CDR3 has 12 residues. Germline V CDR1 and CDR2: SGHVS, FNYEAQ. The V end lost 5 bases, the J end lost 9 bases, and 11 bases lay between the germline ends. CDR3 DNA sequence: TGTGCCAGCAGCACCCAGGGGTTTGAGCAGTTCTTC. This gives the protein CASSTQGFEQFF.

This chain connects TRBV7-9 to TRBJ1-6; TRBD1 agrees at 8 bases. CDR3 length: 13 residues. J gave up 9 bases and V 4 bases, and 2 bases lay outside the gene matches. Germline lookup yields CDR1 SEHNR and CDR2 FQNEAQ (reference sequence). DNA for the CDR3: TGTGCCAGCAGCTCAGGGGGCGTTTCACCCCTCCACTTT. This codes for CASSSGGVSPLHF.

The chain couples TRBV27 to TRBJ2-5; TRBD2 matches at 9 bases. V lost 3 bases and J lost 1; bases outside the gene matches: 6. CDR1 is MNHEY and CDR2 is SMNVEV in the germline V gene (reference sequence). The CDR3 has 16 amino acids. The CDR3 DNA reads as TGTGCCAGCAGTTTTGCGGGGGGGAATGCCCAAGAGACCCAGTACTTC. The encoded protein is CASSFAGGNAQETQYF.

The chain couples TRBV19 to TRBJ1-2, with D maybe TRBD1 (5 bases). CDR3 size: 15 residues. Germline values: CDR1 LNHDA, CDR2 SQIVND (reference sequence). V gave up 3 bases and J gave up 4 bases, with 15 bases separating them. The CDR3 spells CASSMPGRAGYGYTF. The CDR3 DNA is TGTGCCAGTAGTATGCCGGGCAGGGCGGGCTATGGCTACACCTTC.